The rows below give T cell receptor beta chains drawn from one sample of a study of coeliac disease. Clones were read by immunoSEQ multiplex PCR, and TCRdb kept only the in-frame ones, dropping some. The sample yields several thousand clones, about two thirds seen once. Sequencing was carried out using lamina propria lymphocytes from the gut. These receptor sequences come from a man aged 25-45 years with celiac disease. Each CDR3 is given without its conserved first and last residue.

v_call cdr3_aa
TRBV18 ASSPTGTGSETQY
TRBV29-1 SVEYFSLNTEAF
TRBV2 ASSASTGRNEKLF
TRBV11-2 ASSLDRYTGELF
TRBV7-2 ASSRVRSGTQY
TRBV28 ASSPGQIAKAF
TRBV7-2 ASSPGAVGELF
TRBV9 ASSPSYGLATYNEQF
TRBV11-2 ASSSQFSGNTIY
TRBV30 ASRSSGSIGEQF
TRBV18 ASSATGEGNQPQH
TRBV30 AWSVITPSTF
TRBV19 ASSIATGTNYNEQF
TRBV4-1 ASSQDSGRAQTGELF
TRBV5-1 ASRPGQSQETQY
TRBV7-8 ASSFSLAGIQETQY
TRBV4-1 ASSQDTAGGTQETQY
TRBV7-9 AIGQGAGSYNEQF
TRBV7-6 ASSLAGSSYEQY
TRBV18 ASSSGTSGSNTQY
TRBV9 ASSVTTGVGTGELF
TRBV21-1 ASSKVLWREYSYEQC
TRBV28 ASTSGMAKNIQY
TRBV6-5 ASSYSNPTGHGGYT
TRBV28 ASTPNGGDYEQY